This TCR beta chain was identified during a study of T cell responses to AZD1222 COVID-19 vaccine. V was trimmed by 5 bases and J by 4 bases, leaving 9 bases between them. Germline CDR1 is MDHEN and CDR2 is SYDVKM. CDR3 length: 12 residues. Data came from immunoSEQ multiplex PCR; TCRdb stores just in-frame clones and leaves some out. The sample yields 110,000 to 150,000 clones, about 90% seen once. The study, taken as a whole, reports: Nearly half of spike-specific TCRs reportedly target variant regions that are unmutated in the B.1.351 and B.1.1.7 variants. After two AZD1222 doses, spike-specific TCR breadth and depth rose versus day 0. Among vaccine-associated CD4 TCRs, coverage spanned spike, with dominance at 160-218 and 743-854.

Points on this clone: What it binds is unknown.

This TCR derives from an adult who received the AZD1222 COVID-19 vaccine. The sequenced sample was peripheral blood, obtained 28 days after the second AZD1222 dose. The V call is TRBV28, the J call TRBJ2-7; D not resolved. CDR3 sequence reads: CASSQGPYEQYF. CDR3 DNA sequence: TGTGCCAGCAGTCAAGGCCCTTACGAGCAGTACTTC.